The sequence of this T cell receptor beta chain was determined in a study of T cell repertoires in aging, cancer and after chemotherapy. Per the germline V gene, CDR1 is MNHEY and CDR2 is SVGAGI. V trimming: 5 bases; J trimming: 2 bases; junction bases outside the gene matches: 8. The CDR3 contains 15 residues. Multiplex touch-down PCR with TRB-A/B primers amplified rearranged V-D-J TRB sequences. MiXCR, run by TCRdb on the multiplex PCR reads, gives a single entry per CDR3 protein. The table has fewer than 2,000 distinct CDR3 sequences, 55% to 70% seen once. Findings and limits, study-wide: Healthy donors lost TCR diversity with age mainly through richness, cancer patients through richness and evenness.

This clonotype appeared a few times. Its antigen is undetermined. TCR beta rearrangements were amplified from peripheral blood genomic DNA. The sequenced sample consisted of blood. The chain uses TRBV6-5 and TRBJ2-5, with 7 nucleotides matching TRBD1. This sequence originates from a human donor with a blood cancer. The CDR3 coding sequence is TGTGCCAGCAGTACTCCTAGGACAGGACAAGAGACCCAGTACTTC. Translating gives CASSTPRTGQETQYF.